This T cell receptor (beta chain) was observed in a study of chemoradiotherapy in HPV16-positive cancers. The CDR3 is 15 residues long. CDR1 and CDR2 from the germline V gene are SGHTA and FQGNSA. V shed 1 base and J shed 10 bases, with 14 bases lying between them. Profiling relied on immunoSEQ multiplex PCR, and the TCRdb table lists in-frame clones only, not all of them. The repertoire holds 8,000 to 10,000 clones, with roughly nine tenths as singletons. V and J are TRBV7-2 and TRBJ1-6; D gene uncertain. The receptor comes from a human donor with HPV-associated anogenital cancer. Material: blood, obtained from a patient who underwent chemoradiotherapy. CDR3 bases: TGTGCCAGCAGCTTAGTTGGCCGCGGGGAGTCACCCCTCCACTTT. Translation gives CASSLVGRGESPLHF.